A selection of T cell receptor beta chains follows, all from one sample in a study of shared clonotypes between healthy human individuals. This table comes from immunoSEQ multiplex PCR, and its TCRdb copy is limited to in-frame clones, with some not included. The sample contains 2 million to 2.5 million clones, just over 90% of which appear only once. Sequenced sample: naive CD4+ T cells from PBMCs. The receptors stem from a man aged 18 to 29 in good health. Some clones in this sample may be carry-over from other donors' samples. The CDR3 runs from the conserved cysteine through the conserved F or W. D genes are given only for firm matches. Not every row has a clone size; where given, it reads once, few, many or a size class.

- | TRBJ2-1 | TRBD2 | TRBV5-4 | CATGIRLSGSKDEQFF | TGTGCCACCGGGATCCGGCTTAGCGGGAGTAAGGATGAGCAGTTCTTC
- | TRBJ1-2 | - | TRBV18 | CASSPSTGKGVYTF | TGTGCCAGCTCACCTTCTACAGGGAAAGGGGTCTACACCTTC
- | TRBJ2-5 | - | TRBV18 | CASSPIEGQRETQYF | TGTGCCAGCTCACCGATAGAAGGGCAGAGGGAGACCCAGTACTTC
- | TRBJ2-7 | - | TRBV18 | CASSTGTATYEQYF | TGTGCCAGCTCCACAGGGACGGCCACCTACGAGCAGTACTTC
- | TRBJ2-2 | - | TRBV11-3 | CASSSGTRTGELFF | TGTGCCAGCAGCTCCGGGACCCGAACCGGGGAGCTGTTTTTT
- | TRBJ2-7 | TRBD1 | TRBV28 | CASSSTGGNHYEQYF | TGTGCCAGCAGTTCGACAGGGGGTAATCACTACGAGCAGTACTTC
- | TRBJ2-3 | - | TRBV28 | CASNEGWADTQYF | TGTGCCAGCAATGAGGGTTGGGCAGATACGCAGTATTTT
- | TRBJ1-1 | - | TRBV28 | CASTQNGLEAFF | TGTGCCAGCACCCAGAACGGGCTTGAAGCTTTCTTT
- | TRBJ1-2 | - | TRBV19 | CASSIPGRTGYTF | TGTGCCAGTAGTATACCAGGGAGGACTGGCTACACCTTC
- | TRBJ2-6 | TRBD2 | TRBV7-6 | CASSSYGGGLSGANVLTF | TGTGCCAGCAGCTCGTATGGGGGAGGGCTCTCTGGGGCCAACGTCCTGACTTTC
- | TRBJ1-5 | TRBD1 | TRBV19 | CASSTLPGQGAWSNQPQHF | TGTGCCAGTAGCACCCTCCCGGGACAGGGGGCTTGGAGCAATCAGCCCCAGCATTTT
- | TRBJ2-7 | - | TRBV7-2 | CASSFGRYEQYF | TGTGCCAGCAGCTTTGGACGCTACGAGCAGTACTTC
- | TRBJ2-5 | - | TRBV9 | CASSATAQETQYF | TGTGCCAGCAGCGCCACAGCTCAAGAGACCCAGTACTTC
- | TRBJ2-1 | - | TRBV7-2 | CASSYSPASYNEQFF | TGTGCCAGCAGCTATTCTCCCGCCTCCTACAATGAGCAGTTCTTC
- | TRBJ1-4 | - | TRBV28 | CASRNTGGSNEKLFF | TGTGCCAGCAGAAATACGGGCGGGAGTAATGAAAAACTGTTTTTT
- | TRBJ1-1 | - | TRBV6-5 | CASSYRDVNTEAFF | TGTGCCAGCAGTTACAGGGATGTGAACACTGAAGCTTTCTTT
- | TRBJ2-5 | - | TRBV5-1 | CASSLAGPGTQYF | TGCGCCAGCAGCTTGGCAGGACCGGGAACCCAGTACTTC
- | TRBJ2-3 | - | TRBV28 | CASSSRGAFVDTQYF | TGTGCCAGCAGTTCTAGGGGTGCATTCGTAGATACGCAGTATTTT
once | TRBJ2-7 | - | TRBV7-9 | CASSFLGSGLGTYEQYF | TGTGCCAGCAGCTTTCTCGGTTCAGGTTTGGGTACCTACGAGCAGTACTTC
- | TRBJ2-7 | - | TRBV28 | CASSAGVSEQYF | TGTGCCAGCAGTGCAGGGGTGAGCGAGCAGTACTTC
- | TRBJ1-2 | - | TRBV6-5 | CASSQGFGGNYGYTF | TGTGCCAGCAGTCAGGGTTTTGGAGGGAACTATGGCTACACCTTC